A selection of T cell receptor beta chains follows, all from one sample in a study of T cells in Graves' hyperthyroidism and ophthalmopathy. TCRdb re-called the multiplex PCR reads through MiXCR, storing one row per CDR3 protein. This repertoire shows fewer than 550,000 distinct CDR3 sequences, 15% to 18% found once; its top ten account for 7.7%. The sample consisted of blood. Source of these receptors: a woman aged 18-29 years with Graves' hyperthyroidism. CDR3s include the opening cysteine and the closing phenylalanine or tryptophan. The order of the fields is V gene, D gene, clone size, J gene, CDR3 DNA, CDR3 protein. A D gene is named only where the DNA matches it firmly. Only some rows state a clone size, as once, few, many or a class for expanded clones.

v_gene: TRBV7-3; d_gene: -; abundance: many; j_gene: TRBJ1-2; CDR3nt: TGTGCCAGCAGCGCGACTGTAAACTATGGCTACACCTTC; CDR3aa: CASSATVNYGYTF
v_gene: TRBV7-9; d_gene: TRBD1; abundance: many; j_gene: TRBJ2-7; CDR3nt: TGTGCCAGCAGCGTAACAGGGGTAGAGTCTAACGAGCAGTACTTC; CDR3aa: CASSVTGVESNEQYF
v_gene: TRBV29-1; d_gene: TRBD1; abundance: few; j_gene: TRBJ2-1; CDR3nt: TGCAGCGCCGGGACAGCTCCGGCCCATGAGCAGTTCTTC; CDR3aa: CSAGTAPAHEQFF
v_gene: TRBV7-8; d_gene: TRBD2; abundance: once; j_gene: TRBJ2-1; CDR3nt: TGTGCCAGCAGCTTAGCCCCCCCGGGCGGGAGAAGGGACAATGAGCAGTTCTTC; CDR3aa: CASSLAPPGGRRDNEQFF
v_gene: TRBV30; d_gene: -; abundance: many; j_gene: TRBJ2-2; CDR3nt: TGTGCCTGGAGTGTAAAGGGACAGCTGTTTTTT; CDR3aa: CAWSVKGQLFF
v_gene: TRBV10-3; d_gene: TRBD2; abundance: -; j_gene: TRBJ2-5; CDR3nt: TGTGCCATCAGTGACGGGGGGACGATCCAAGAGACCCAGTACTTC; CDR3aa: CAISDGGTIQETQYF
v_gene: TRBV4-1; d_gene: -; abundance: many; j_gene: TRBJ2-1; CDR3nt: TGCGCCAGCAGCCAAGCTGCGCTGCGAGGTTCCTACAATGAGCAGTTCTTC; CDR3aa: CASSQAALRGSYNEQFF
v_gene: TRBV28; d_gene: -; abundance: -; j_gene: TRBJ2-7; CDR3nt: TGTGCCAGCGGATCTACAGGGCGAAGCTCCTACGAGCAGTACTTC; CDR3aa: CASGSTGRSSYEQYF
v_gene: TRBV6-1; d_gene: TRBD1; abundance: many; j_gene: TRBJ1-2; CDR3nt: TGTGCCAGCAGCCTCGGGACAGCGATCTATGGCTACACCTTC; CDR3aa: CASSLGTAIYGYTF
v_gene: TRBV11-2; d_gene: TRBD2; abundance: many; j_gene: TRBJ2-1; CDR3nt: TGTGCCAGCGGGCTGGCGGGGGGGCCCGATGAGCAGTTCTTC; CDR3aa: CASGLAGGPDEQFF
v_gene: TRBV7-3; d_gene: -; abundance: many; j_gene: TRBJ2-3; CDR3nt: TGTGCCAGCAGCACCCAGGGGTCAGATACGCAGTATTTT; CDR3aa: CASSTQGSDTQYF
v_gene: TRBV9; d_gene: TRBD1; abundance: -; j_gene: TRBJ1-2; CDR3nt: TGTGCCAGCAGTGCCACGGGGACAGGGTTTAACTATGGCTACACCTTC; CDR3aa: CASSATGTGFNYGYTF
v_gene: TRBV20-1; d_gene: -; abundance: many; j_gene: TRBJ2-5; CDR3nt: TGCAGTGCTGGGCCAGGGTTCCGAGAGACCCAGTACTTC; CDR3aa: CSAGPGFRETQYF
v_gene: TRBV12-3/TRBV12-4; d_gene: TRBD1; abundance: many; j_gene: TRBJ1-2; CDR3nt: TGTGCCAGCAGTTTAGCTGGACAGGGGGTGAACTATGGCTACACCTTC; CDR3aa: CASSLAGQGVNYGYTF
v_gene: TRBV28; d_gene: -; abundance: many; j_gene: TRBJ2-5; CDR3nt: TGTGCCAGCAGTTTATCAGGCTCGGGGACCCAGTACTTC; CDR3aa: CASSLSGSGTQYF